This is a list of T cell receptor beta chains from one sample in a study of regulatory T cells in long-lasting Graves disease. TCRdb reprocessed the multiplex PCR reads with MiXCR, giving one entry per CDR3 protein. The sample records 200,000 to 250,000 distinct CDR3 sequences, 15% to 20% being singletons. These data are also associated with another study on T cells in Graves' hyperthyroidism and ophthalmopathy.

The sequenced sample was peripheral blood mononuclear cells (PBMCs), obtained at new diagnosis, from a patient treated with antithyroid drugs. Every receptor here comes from a woman aged 30 to 39 with Graves disease. Both conserved end residues are part of each CDR3. The order of the fields is J gene, V gene, CDR3 protein.

J gene: TRBJ2-1; V gene: TRBV19; CDR3 protein: CASIQTVAREQFF
J gene: TRBJ2-3; V gene: TRBV6-1; CDR3 protein: CASRTGDQSTQYF
J gene: TRBJ2-2; V gene: TRBV11-3; CDR3 protein: CASSLRGNTGELFF
J gene: TRBJ1-5; V gene: TRBV30; CDR3 protein: CAWSAIVGGDQPQHF
J gene: TRBJ2-1; V gene: TRBV2; CDR3 protein: CASSGGRGRGLAGGGDEQFF
J gene: TRBJ2-1; V gene: TRBV7-8; CDR3 protein: CASSLGLGGGNYNEQFF
J gene: TRBJ1-2; V gene: TRBV28; CDR3 protein: CASRGTPGANTF
J gene: TRBJ1-4; V gene: TRBV6-1; CDR3 protein: CASSEGLAATNEKLFF
J gene: TRBJ2-3; V gene: TRBV6-1; CDR3 protein: CASSEWSRGTDTQYF
J gene: TRBJ2-3; V gene: TRBV7-9; CDR3 protein: CASSLRPEGRADTQYF
J gene: TRBJ1-5; V gene: TRBV4-1; CDR3 protein: CASSPGLNQPQHF
J gene: TRBJ2-1; V gene: TRBV6-2/TRBV6-3; CDR3 protein: CASHRLAGVYNEQFF
J gene: TRBJ2-1; V gene: TRBV10-1; CDR3 protein: CASSRGLAGTSYNEQFF
J gene: TRBJ2-2; V gene: TRBV3-1; CDR3 protein: CASSQATSGNTGELFF
J gene: TRBJ2-3; V gene: TRBV19; CDR3 protein: CASTGTASTDTQYF
J gene: TRBJ1-6; V gene: TRBV28; CDR3 protein: CASSLKHSPMLYNSPLHF
J gene: TRBJ2-1; V gene: TRBV12-3/TRBV12-4; CDR3 protein: CASRALGRTSSCNEQFF
J gene: TRBJ1-5; V gene: TRBV10-2; CDR3 protein: CASSDTRQGSSNQPQHF
J gene: TRBJ2-1; V gene: TRBV5-6; CDR3 protein: CASSYRYNEQFF
J gene: TRBJ2-2; V gene: TRBV19; CDR3 protein: CASLAGGHRELFF
J gene: TRBJ1-5; V gene: TRBV2; CDR3 protein: CASSEGTGQSLQPQHF
J gene: TRBJ2-6; V gene: TRBV19; CDR3 protein: CASSPGNSGANVLTF